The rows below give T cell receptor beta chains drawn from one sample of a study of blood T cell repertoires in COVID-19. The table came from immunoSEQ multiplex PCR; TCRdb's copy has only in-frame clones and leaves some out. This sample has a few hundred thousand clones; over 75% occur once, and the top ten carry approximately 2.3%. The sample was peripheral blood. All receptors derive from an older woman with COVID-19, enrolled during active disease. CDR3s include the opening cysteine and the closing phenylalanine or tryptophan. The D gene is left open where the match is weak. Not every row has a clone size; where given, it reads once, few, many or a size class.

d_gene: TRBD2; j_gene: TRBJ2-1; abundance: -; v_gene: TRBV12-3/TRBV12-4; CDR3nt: TGTGCCAGCAGAGGACTAGCGGGGGCTTTTGAGTTCTTC; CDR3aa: CASRGLAGAFEFF
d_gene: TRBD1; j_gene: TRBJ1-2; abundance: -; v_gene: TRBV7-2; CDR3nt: TGTGCCAGCAGCTTCCGGACAGGCGATGGCTACACCTTC; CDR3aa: CASSFRTGDGYTF
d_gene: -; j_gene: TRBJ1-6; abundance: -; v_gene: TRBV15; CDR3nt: TGTGCCACCAGCAGTGTACAGGGTCCCCTCCACTTT; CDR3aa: CATSSVQGPLHF
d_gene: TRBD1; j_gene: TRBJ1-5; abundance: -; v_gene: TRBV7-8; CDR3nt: TGTGCCAGCAGCTGGAACAGGGGAGATCAGCCCCAGCATTTT; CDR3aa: CASSWNRGDQPQHF
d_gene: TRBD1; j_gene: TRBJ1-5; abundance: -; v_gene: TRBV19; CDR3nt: TGTGCCAGTAGTATATACCGACAGGGCCTGGTAAATCAGCCCCAGCATTTT; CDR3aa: CASSIYRQGLVNQPQHF
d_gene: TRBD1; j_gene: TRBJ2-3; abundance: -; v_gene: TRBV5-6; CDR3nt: TGTGCCAGCAGCTATGGACAGGGCTACCCAGATACGCAGTATTTT; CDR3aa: CASSYGQGYPDTQYF
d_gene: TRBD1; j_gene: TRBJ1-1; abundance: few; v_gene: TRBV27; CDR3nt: TGTGCCAGCAGTCCCCCTAGGACAGGGGTGGCGTTGCACACTGAAGCTTTCTTT; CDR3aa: CASSPPRTGVALHTEAFF
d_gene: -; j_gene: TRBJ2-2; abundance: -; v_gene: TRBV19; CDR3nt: TGTGCCAGTAGTATAGGGGGCAGGGGTACCGGGGAGCTGTTTTTT; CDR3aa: CASSIGGRGTGELFF
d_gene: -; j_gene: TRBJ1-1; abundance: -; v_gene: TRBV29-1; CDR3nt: TGCAGCGGTAAGGCCGGGTATAAAGCTTTCTTT; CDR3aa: CSGKAGYKAFF
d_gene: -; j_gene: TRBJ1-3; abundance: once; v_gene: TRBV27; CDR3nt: TGTGCCAGCAGTTTTCAGGGTAGAGCTGGAAACACCATATATTTT; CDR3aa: CASSFQGRAGNTIYF
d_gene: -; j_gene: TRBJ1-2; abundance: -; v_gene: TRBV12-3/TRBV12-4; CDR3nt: TGTGCCAGCAGTTTGGGTAGGGGGTATGGCTACACCTTC; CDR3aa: CASSLGRGYGYTF
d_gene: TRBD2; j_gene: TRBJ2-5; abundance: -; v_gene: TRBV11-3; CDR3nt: TGTGCCAGCAGCTCCCGGCTAGCGGGGAGGCAAGAGACCCAGTACTTC; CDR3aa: CASSSRLAGRQETQYF
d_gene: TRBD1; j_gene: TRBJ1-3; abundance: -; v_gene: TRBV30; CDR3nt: TGTGCCTGGAGTACGGGACAGGGGTTAGGAAACACCATATATTTT; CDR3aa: CAWSTGQGLGNTIYF
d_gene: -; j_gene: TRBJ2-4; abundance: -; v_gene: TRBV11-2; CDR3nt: TGTGCCAGCAGCTTTGAAGGGAGTGGCATTCAGTACTTC; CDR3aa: CASSFEGSGIQYF
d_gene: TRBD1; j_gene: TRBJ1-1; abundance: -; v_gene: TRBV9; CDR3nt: TGTGCCAGCAGGGCCGGACAGGGTTTGAGCACTGAAGCTTTCTTT; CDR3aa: CASRAGQGLSTEAFF
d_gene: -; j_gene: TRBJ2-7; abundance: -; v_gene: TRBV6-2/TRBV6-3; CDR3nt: TGTGCCAGCAGTTACAGACAGGACCTAGCCGAGCAGTACTTC; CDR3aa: CASSYRQDLAEQYF
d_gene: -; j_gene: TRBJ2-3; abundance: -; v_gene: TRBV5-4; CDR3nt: TGTGCCAGCAGCTTGAGAACGACAAGCACAGATACGCAGTATTTT; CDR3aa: CASSLRTTSTDTQYF
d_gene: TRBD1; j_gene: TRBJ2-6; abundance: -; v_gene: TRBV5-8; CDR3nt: TGTGCCAGCAATCTCCGGGACAGTGTGACCTCTGGGGCCAACGTCCTGACTTTC; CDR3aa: CASNLRDSVTSGANVLTF
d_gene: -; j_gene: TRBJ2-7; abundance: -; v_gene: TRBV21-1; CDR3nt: TGTGCCAGCAGGACAGGCTCTTTAAGGCCCTACGAGCAGTACTTC; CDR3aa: CASRTGSLRPYEQYF
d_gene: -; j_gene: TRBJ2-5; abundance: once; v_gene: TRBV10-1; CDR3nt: TGCGCCCCCGAGGAGTTTCGGAGGCAAGAGACCCAGTACTTC; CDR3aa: CAPEEFRRQETQYF
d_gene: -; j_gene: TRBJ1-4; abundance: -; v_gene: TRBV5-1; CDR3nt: TGCGCCAGCAGCTTGTCAGGGGATGGAACTAATGAAAAACTGTTTTTT; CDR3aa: CASSLSGDGTNEKLFF
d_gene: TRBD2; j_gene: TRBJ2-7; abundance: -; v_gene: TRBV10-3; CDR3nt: TGTGCCATCAGGACTAGCGGGGCCTCCTACGAGCAGTACTTC; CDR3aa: CAIRTSGASYEQYF
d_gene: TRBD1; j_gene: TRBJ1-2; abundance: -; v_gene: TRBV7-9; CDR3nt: TGTGCCAGCAGCTACGGCGACAGGGGGAGTAATGGCTACACCTTC; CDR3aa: CASSYGDRGSNGYTF
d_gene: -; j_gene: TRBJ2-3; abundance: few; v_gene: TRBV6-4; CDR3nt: TGTGCCAGCAGTGACTCCAGGGACACAGATACGCAGTATTTT; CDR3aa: CASSDSRDTDTQYF
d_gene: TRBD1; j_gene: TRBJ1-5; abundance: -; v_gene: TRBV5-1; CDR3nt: TGCGCCAGCAGCACCGGACAGGGTAATCAGCCCCAGCATTTT; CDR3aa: CASSTGQGNQPQHF
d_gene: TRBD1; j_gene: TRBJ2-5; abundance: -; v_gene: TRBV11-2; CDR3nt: TGTGCCAGCAGCTCCGACAGGGTCGAATTCCAAGAGACCCAGTACTTC; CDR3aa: CASSSDRVEFQETQYF
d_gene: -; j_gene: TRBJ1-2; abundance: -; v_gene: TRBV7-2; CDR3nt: TGTGCCAGCAGCCTCACTGGGGCAGGATCCCCCAACTATGGCTACACCTTC; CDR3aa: CASSLTGAGSPNYGYTF
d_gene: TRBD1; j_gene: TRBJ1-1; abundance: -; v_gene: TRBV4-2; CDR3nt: TGTGCCAGCAGCCAAGACTCCGGCCGCAGGGGGTCTATGAACACTGAAGCTTTCTTT; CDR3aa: CASSQDSGRRGSMNTEAFF
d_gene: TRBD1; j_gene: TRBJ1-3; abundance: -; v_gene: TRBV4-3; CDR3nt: TGCGCCAGCAGGGGCGGGTCAGGGGGCGAGGGAAACACCATATATTTT; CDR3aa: CASRGGSGGEGNTIYF
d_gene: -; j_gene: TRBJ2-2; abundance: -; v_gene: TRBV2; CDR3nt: TGTGCCAGCAGACCGCAACTGAACACCGGGGAGCTGTTTTTT; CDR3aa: CASRPQLNTGELFF
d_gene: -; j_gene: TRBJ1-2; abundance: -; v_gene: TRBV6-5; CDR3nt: TGTGCCAGCCGGGAGGGGTTTCATGGCTACACCTTC; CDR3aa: CASREGFHGYTF
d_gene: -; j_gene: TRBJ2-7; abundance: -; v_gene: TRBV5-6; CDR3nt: TGTGCCAGCAGCTTTAGAGTGGTTACAGGAACGGAGCAGTACTTC; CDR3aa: CASSFRVVTGTEQYF
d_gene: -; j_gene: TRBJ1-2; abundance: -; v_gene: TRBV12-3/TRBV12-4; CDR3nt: TGTGCCAGCAGTCTCCAGGGACTAGGTGGCTACACCTTC; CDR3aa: CASSLQGLGGYTF
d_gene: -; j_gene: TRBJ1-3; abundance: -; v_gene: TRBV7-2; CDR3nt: TGTGCCAGCAGCCCCGCGGGCAGCGGCAACACCATATATTTT; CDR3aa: CASSPAGSGNTIYF
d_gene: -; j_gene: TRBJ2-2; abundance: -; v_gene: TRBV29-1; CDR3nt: TGCAGCGTCCAGGGACAGGGTTCTAGCGGGAGTTGGGTCGGGGAGCTGTTTTTT; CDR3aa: CSVQGQGSSGSWVGELFF
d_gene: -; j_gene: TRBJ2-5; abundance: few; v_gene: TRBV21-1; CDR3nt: TGTGCCAGCATTACCGACAGGGAAGATAAGGGAGAGACCCAGTACTTC; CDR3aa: CASITDREDKGETQYF
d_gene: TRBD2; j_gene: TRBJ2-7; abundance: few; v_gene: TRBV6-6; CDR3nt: TGTGCCAGCAGTTACTCCGCTAGCGGGTTATCCTACGAGCAGTACTTC; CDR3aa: CASSYSASGLSYEQYF
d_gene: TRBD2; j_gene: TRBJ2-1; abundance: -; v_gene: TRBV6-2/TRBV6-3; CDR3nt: TGTGCCAGCAGTTACTCGGTAGCGGGATCCTACAATGAGCAGTTCTTC; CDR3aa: CASSYSVAGSYNEQFF
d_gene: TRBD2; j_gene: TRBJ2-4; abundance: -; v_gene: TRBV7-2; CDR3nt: TGTGCCAGCAGCGCAACTAGCGGGAGTTACATTCAGTACTTC; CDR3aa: CASSATSGSYIQYF
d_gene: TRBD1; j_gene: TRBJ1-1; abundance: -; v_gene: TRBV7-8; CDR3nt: TGTGCCAGCAGCTACCGGGACAGGAACACTGAAGCTTTCTTT; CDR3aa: CASSYRDRNTEAFF
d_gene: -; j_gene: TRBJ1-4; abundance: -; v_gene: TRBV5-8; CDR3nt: TGTGCCAGCAGCTTGATTAAGGGGATCGGAACTAATGAAAAACTGTTTTTT; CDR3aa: CASSLIKGIGTNEKLFF
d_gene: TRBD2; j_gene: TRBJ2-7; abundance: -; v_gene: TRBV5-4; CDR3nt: TGTGCCAGCAGCCCGACAAGGACTAGCGGGAGGAACGAGCAGTACTTC; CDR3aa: CASSPTRTSGRNEQYF
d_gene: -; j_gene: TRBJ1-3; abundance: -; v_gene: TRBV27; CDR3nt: TGTGCCAGCAGTTTGGGTAGGGGCTCTGGAAACACCATATATTTT; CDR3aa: CASSLGRGSGNTIYF